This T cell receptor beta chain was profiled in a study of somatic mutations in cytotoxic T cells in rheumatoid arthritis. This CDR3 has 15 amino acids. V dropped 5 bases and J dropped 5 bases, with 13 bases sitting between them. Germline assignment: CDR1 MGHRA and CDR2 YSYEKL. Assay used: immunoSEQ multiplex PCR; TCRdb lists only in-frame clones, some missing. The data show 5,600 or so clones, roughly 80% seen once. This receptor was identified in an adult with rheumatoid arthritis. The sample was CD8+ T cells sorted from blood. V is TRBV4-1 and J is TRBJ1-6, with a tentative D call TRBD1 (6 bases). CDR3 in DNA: TGCGCCAGCAGCTCCCGACAGGTCAATAATTCACCCCTCCACTTT. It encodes CASSSRQVNNSPLHF.